A single sample is the source of the 27 T cell receptor beta chains below, sequenced in a study of metastatic and nonmetastatic thyroid tumors. TCRdb re-analyzed the PCR reads through MiXCR. The sample includes 20,000 to 25,000 clones, roughly 14% of them seen just once. Prior to thyroid surgery, none of the patients had received any treatment. Source material: tumor tissue. Receptor source: a female donor with papillary thyroid cancer or a benign thyroid nodule (not recorded which). Some clones in this sample may be carry-over from other donors' samples.

This clone came up many times. Being one base from a much bigger clone, this may be a read error. The chain combines TRBV6-1 with TRBJ2-1; the D gene could be TRBD1 or TRBD2 (5 bases each). Germline V gene lookup returns CDR1 MNHNS and CDR2 SASEGT. The CDR3 sequence is 15 residues long. Trimming took 3 bases from V and 9 from J, leaving 18 bases between them. CDR3 in amino acids: CASSDGRESIGEQFF. The CDR3 nucleotides are TGTGCCAGCAGTGATGGCAGGGAGTCGATAGGTGAGCAGTTCTTC.

In this sample, this clone turned up many times. The chain recombines TRBV20-1 with TRBJ1-6; the D gene is possibly TRBD1 (5 bases). The ends were cut back, 5 bases at V and 7 bases at J, with 12 bases in the middle. Looked up from germline, CDR1 is DFQATT and CDR2 is SNEGSKA (reference sequence). This CDR3 is 13 amino acids long. The CDR3 loop is CSALTDVNSPLHF. DNA for the CDR3: TGCAGTGCTCTGACAGATGTGAATTCACCCCTCCACTTT.

The rearrangement links TRBV4-2 to TRBJ2-6; D not resolved. Germline assignment: CDR1 LGHNA and CDR2 YNFKEQ. The CDR3 contains 17 residues. The ends were cut back, 1 base at V and 0 bases at J, with 10 bases in the middle. As DNA, the CDR3 is TGTGCCAGCAGCCAAGTACGGTCGACCTCTGGGGCCAACGTCCTGACTTTC. Its translation is CASSQVRSTSGANVLTF.

With regard to this clone: A much larger clone lies a single base off, so this may be a read error. The chain employs TRBV14 and TRBJ1-4, with D unresolved. This CDR3 has 15 amino acids. V was cut by 3 bases and J by 8 bases, with 16 bases left in between. Germline lookup yields CDR1 SGHDN and CDR2 FVKESK. The CDR3 DNA sequence: TGTGCCAGCAGCCACAGAACGGGGTCGGGGGAAAAACTGTTTTTT. This translates into CASSHRTGSGEKLFF.

The chain combines TRBV20-1 with TRBJ2-3, with 10 nucleotides matching TRBD1. Trimming at V came to 5 bases and at J to 7 bases, leaving 9 bases not matched to a gene. This CDR3 comprises 14 residues. Germline CDR1 reads DFQATT; CDR2 reads SNEGSKA (reference sequence). CDR3 nucleotides: TGCAGTGCTCGGGGACAGGGGATATCGAATACGCAGTATTTT. It translates to CSARGQGISNTQYF.

This rearrangement joins TRBV11-2 to TRBJ2-1; possible D gene TRBD2, 5 bases. CDR1 and CDR2 (germline): SGHAT, FQNNGV. V was trimmed by 2 bases and J by 3 bases, leaving 8 bases between them. The CDR3 spans 14 residues. The DNA of the CDR3 is TGTGCCAGCAGCTTAATGGGAGACTACAATGAGCAGTTCTTC. The encoded protein is CASSLMGDYNEQFF. The whole variable domain, filled in from reference TRBV11-2 and TRBJ2-1, reads EAGVAQSPRYKIIEKRQSVAFWCNPISGHATLYWYQQILGQGPKLLIQFQNNGVVDDSQLPKDRFSAERLKGVDSTLKIQPAKLEDSAVYLCASSLMGDYNEQFFGPGTRLTVL.

This clone was counted a few times. CDR3: CASTQQGLYQPQHF. The CDR3 nucleotides read TGTGCCAGTACCCAACAGGGGCTCTATCAGCCCCAGCATTTT. The V gene is TRBV19, the J gene TRBJ1-5, with TRBD1 matching over 7 bases. The CDR3 is 14 residues long. Germline CDR1 is LNHDA and CDR2 is SQIVND (reference sequence). Losses at the gene ends were 7 bases for V and 5 bases for J; bases not matched to a gene: 8.

This clone was counted ten times or more. The chain couples TRBV9 to TRBJ2-1; 7 bases fit TRBD1. After removal of 3 bases from V and 4 bases from J, the junction contained 7 bases not matched to a gene. Germline CDR1 reads SGDLS; CDR2 reads YYNGEE. CDR3 length equals 15 residues. The chain's CDR3 is CASSADGTAYNEQFF. CDR3 nucleotide sequence: TGTGCCAGCAGCGCTGACGGGACAGCTTACAATGAGCAGTTCTTC.

This clone qualifies as medium-sized. The chain combines TRBV6-2 or TRBV6-3 with TRBJ1-4; D uncertain. The CDR3 runs 12 residues. CDR1 is MNHEY and CDR2 is SVGEGT in the germline V gene. Trimming removed 2 bases at V and 10 bases at J, with 8 bases between. This chain's CDR3 is CASSYRSGKLFF. The CDR3 coding sequence is TGTGCCAGCAGTTACAGGTCCGGAAAACTGTTTTTT.

V usage is TRBV3-1 and J usage is TRBJ2-7; D unresolved. The ends were cut back, 0 bases at V and 3 bases at J, with 9 bases in the middle. The CDR3 spans 14 residues. Germline CDR1 LGHDT, CDR2 YNNKEL (reference sequence). The CDR3, as DNA: TGTGCCAGCAGCCAAGATTTAGATTTCTACGAGCAGTACTTC. It is translated as CASSQDLDFYEQYF.

This clone is medium-sized. The chain couples TRBV3-1 to TRBJ1-2; TRBD1 might be the D (5 bases). Trimming took 6 bases from V and 5 from J, leaving 16 bases between them. Germline V lookup: CDR1 LGHDT, CDR2 YNNKEL (reference sequence). The CDR3 consists of 14 residues. CDR3 amino acids: CASSPGTQVYGYTF. CDR3 sequence (DNA): TGTGCCAGCAGTCCAGGGACGCAGGTTTATGGCTACACCTTC.

The V and J genes are TRBV20-1 and TRBJ2-7; D is ambiguous. V was clipped by 4 bases and J by 3 bases, with 10 bases between them. This CDR3 has 12 amino acids. Germline CDR1 DFQATT, CDR2 SNEGSKA (reference sequence). CDR3 region: CSAIWALYEQYF. CDR3 in DNA: TGCAGTGCTATCTGGGCACTCTACGAGCAGTACTTC.

This clone was counted ten times or more. The chain has TRBV11-3 and TRBJ2-3; D is uncertain. Trimming stripped 5 bases from V and 5 bases from J, with 11 bases between. Germline CDR1 is SGHNT and CDR2 is YENEEA. The CDR3 spans 13 residues. CDR3 residues: CASSPGPGDTQYF. For the CDR3, the DNA is TGTGCCAGCAGCCCCGGACCGGGAGATACGCAGTATTTT.

This clone has a handful of counts. The chain has TRBV15 and TRBJ2-3; a weak D match, TRBD1 (5 bases). V was shortened by 4 bases and J by 0 bases, with 17 bases between the two germline ends. Germline V lookup: CDR1 LNHNV, CDR2 YYDKDF (reference sequence). The CDR3 is 17 amino acids. The CDR3: CATSTDEVQASTDTQYF. The CDR3 DNA reads TGTGCCACCAGCACAGATGAGGTACAGGCGAGCACAGATACGCAGTATTTT.

This clone was recorded many times. The chain carries TRBV19 and TRBJ2-1; the D is unclear. The germline V gene has CDR1 LNHDA and CDR2 SQIVND (reference sequence). V was pared by 3 bases and J by 4 bases, with 7 bases between. The CDR3 covers 13 residues. CDR3 coding DNA: TGTGCCAGTAGTATTCTCCTATACAATGAGCAGTTCTTC. Translation: CASSILLYNEQFF.

This clone was observed a few times. The chain uses TRBV19 and TRBJ2-2; D not certain. This CDR3 has 11 amino acids. Trimming shortened V by 8 bases and J by 7 bases, and 8 bases separated the two germline ends. Germline lookup yields CDR1 LNHDA and CDR2 SQIVND (reference sequence). This CDR3 reads CASLYGGELFF. The CDR3 nucleotides are TGTGCCAGTCTGTATGGCGGGGAGCTGTTTTTT.

This clone came up many times. The chain's CDR3 is CASSLVRLTEAFF. The CDR3 DNA is TGTGCCAGCAGCTTGGTTCGGTTAACTGAAGCTTTCTTT. The rearrangement uses TRBV7-2 and TRBJ1-1; D is ambiguous. This CDR3 has 13 residues. CDR1 and CDR2 from the germline V gene are SGHTA and FQGNSA. The V and J ends lost 3 bases and 5 bases respectively, with 10 bases between them.

Turning to this clone: The junction does not match germline at one end; this may be a read error. The rearrangement joins TRBV25-1 to TRBJ2-5; D unresolved. Germline V gene sequence: CDR1 MGHDK, CDR2 SYGVNS. CDR3 length: 10 amino acids. The CDR3 region is CVSVQETQYF. DNA of the CDR3: TGTGTCAGCGTACAAGAGACCCAGTACTTC.

A word on this clone: It may be a read error: a sequence one base away is much more abundant. The chain couples TRBV3-1 to TRBJ2-5; perhaps TRBD2 as D (6 bases). This CDR3 spans 14 amino acids. Trimming removed 1 base at V and 7 bases at J, with 13 bases between. The germline V gene has CDR1 LGHDT and CDR2 YNNKEL (reference sequence). The CDR3, as DNA: TGTGCCAGCAGCCAAGTGGAGGGGAAGGGGACCCAGTACTTC. This sequence encodes CASSQVEGKGTQYF.

The chain employs TRBV5-1 and TRBJ1-1; D unresolved. V lost 3 bases to trimming and J lost 8 bases, with 14 bases between them. Germline CDR1 SGHRS, CDR2 YFSETQ. The CDR3 consists of 13 residues. CDR3 coding DNA: TGCGCCAGCAGCTCGGACCTTCGACAAGAAGCTTTCTTT. The encoded protein is CASSSDLRQEAFF.

In its sample, this clone was seen many times. V and J are TRBV30 and TRBJ1-6; 7 bases match TRBD1. This CDR3 is 14 amino acids long. Looked up from germline, CDR1 is GTSNPN and CDR2 is SVGIG (reference sequence). V gave up 1 base and J gave up 8 bases; unmatched junction bases: 5. The CDR3: CAWSGDRVYSPLHF. In DNA form, the CDR3 reads TGTGCCTGGAGTGGAGACAGGGTATATTCACCCCTCCACTTT.

The chain employs TRBV19 and TRBJ2-1; D perhaps matches TRBD2 (6 bases). Deletions cut 2 bases from V and 10 bases from J, with 18 bases between. The CDR3 is 15 residues long. Germline V gene lookup returns CDR1 LNHDA and CDR2 SQIVND (reference sequence). The CDR3: CASSIRWWGEWEQFF. CDR3 bases: TGTGCCAGTAGTATAAGGTGGTGGGGGGAATGGGAGCAGTTCTTC.

This clone has ten or more counts. The chain employs TRBV11-3 and TRBJ2-2; D tentatively reads TRBD1 or TRBD2 (5 bases each). CDR3 length equals 15 residues. The V end lost 1 base, the J end lost 4 bases, and 10 bases lay between the germline ends. Looked up from germline, CDR1 is SGHNT and CDR2 is YENEEA. CDR3 bases: TGTGCCAGCAGCTTAGTAAGAGGGGTCACCGGGGAGCTGTTTTTT. It is translated as CASSLVRGVTGELFF.

This clone is classed as large. J is TRBJ1-1 and V is TRBV7-9, with D unresolved. Trimming left V 4 bases short and J 6 bases short, with 6 bases between. CDR1 is SEHNR, CDR2 FQNEAQ, per germline (reference sequence). The CDR3 is 11 residues long. The CDR3 DNA is TGTGCCAGCAGCTCTAGCTCTGAAGCTTTCTTT. Its translation is CASSSSSEAFF.

This clone was counted at least ten times. The chain joins TRBV28 to TRBJ1-2; D unclear. CDR3 length: 12 residues. Germline values: CDR1 MDHEN, CDR2 SYDVKM. Trimming removed 8 bases from V and 8 bases from J, with 15 bases in between. CDR3 in DNA: TGTGCCAGCGCACTATACGCGGAGGGCTACACCTTC. Its protein is CASALYAEGYTF.

The chain joins TRBV20-1 to TRBJ2-5, with 7 bases that match TRBD2. Germline V gene data show CDR1 as DFQATT and CDR2 as SNEGSKA (reference sequence). V gave up 3 bases and J gave up 7 bases; unmatched junction bases: 17. The CDR3 totals 16 residues. DNA of the CDR3: TGCAGTGCTAGTGGCCCTAGCGGTAGGGCCGATGGGACCCAGTACTTC. Its translation: CSASGPSGRADGTQYF.

The table lists this clone with a count of one. CDR3 sequence reads: CASSEGVREGYTDTQYF. Here the CDR3 DNA reads TGTGCCAGCAGTGAAGGGGTGAGGGAGGGGTACACAGATACGCAGTATTTT. This sequence joins TRBV25-1 and TRBJ2-3; 7 bases match TRBD2. V lost 2 bases to trimming and J lost 2 bases; unmatched junction nucleotides: 10. The V gene's germline CDR1 is MGHDK and CDR2 SYGVNS. The CDR3 contains 17 residues.